This TCR beta chain was identified during a study of blood T cells in healthy people across ages. In each sample, at least 6 million PBMCs were isolated. About this clonotype itself: Its antigen is unidentified. The junction departs from germline at one end; a sequencing error may be responsible.

PCR was performed a second time for about 7 to 11 cycles using a sample-barcoded 5' primer and a J-beta primer mix. One entry per CDR3 protein, called by TCRdb with MiXCR from the 5' RACE reads. The table records about 1,400,000 distinct CDR3 sequences, around two fifths of them present only once. Notes on the study in general: Among T cells, TCR beta diversity per million cells dropped roughly linearly as age rose. Unsorted PBMCs ruled out conclusive naive versus antigen-experienced comparison.

Germline CDR1 is ENHRY and CDR2 is SYGVKD. The CDR3 runs 15 residues. The V and J genes are TRBV10-3 and TRBJ2-1, with 12 bases fitting TRBD2. The sequenced sample was blood. The TCR sequence derives from a woman aged 18-35 years in good health. CDR3 residues: CATSYLTSGGNEQFF. The CDR3 bases are TGTGCCACCAGTTATTTGACTAGCGGGGGCAATGAGCAGTTCTTC.